This entry lists 20 T cell receptor beta chains sequenced from one sample in a study of cytomegalovirus exposure and HLA in healthy donors (dated by TCRdb to the late 2010s). The library was obtained by the immunoSEQ multiplex PCR assay. A mixture of 60 forward primers for TCR Vbeta segments and 13 reverse primers for TCR Jbeta segments was used in the multiplex PCR. TCRdb holds this immuneACCESS table with in-frame rearrangements only. Some clones are missing; in checked studies, unresolved V genes explain under half, and the rest has no known cause. The sample table records 150,000 to 200,000 clones; just under 80% of these occur just once. The top ten clonotypes cover about 9.7% of the sample. Source material: PBMCs. The source is a man aged 18 to 30 in good health and CMV-seropositive.

This chain uses TRBV29-1 with TRBJ2-7; TRBD1 matches at 10 bases. Germline V CDR1 and CDR2: SQVTM, ANQGSEA. The CDR3 has 15 residues. J lost 2 bases, V lost 4 bases, and 8 bases had no gene match. The CDR3 sequence is CSVGGRDRGAYEQYF. The CDR3 nucleotides read TGCAGCGTTGGTGGCCGGGACAGGGGCGCCTACGAGCAGTACTTC.

The V gene is TRBV6-6, the J gene TRBJ1-1; no reliable D call. CDR1 and CDR2 (germline): MNHNY, SVGAGI (reference sequence). Trimming removed 0 bases from V and 4 bases from J, with 6 bases in between. This CDR3 region has 13 residues. The CDR3: CASSYSGSTEAFF. CDR3 DNA sequence: TGTGCCAGCAGTTACTCGGGCAGCACTGAAGCTTTCTTT.

The gene calls are TRBV5-4 and TRBJ2-7, with TRBD2 as a possible D gene (5 bases). The V gene's germline CDR1 is SGHNT and CDR2 YYREEE (reference sequence). The CDR3 runs 15 residues. Trimming took 1 base from V and 2 from J, leaving 13 bases between them. CDR3 DNA: TGTGCCAGCAGCTTGTACGGGAAATCCGCCTACGAGCAGTACTTC. Translating it yields CASSLYGKSAYEQYF.

The chain employs TRBV28 and TRBJ2-1; 9 bases align to TRBD2. Germline lookup yields CDR1 MDHEN and CDR2 SYDVKM. The ends lost 3 bases at V and 3 bases at J; junction bases unmatched: 6. The CDR3 runs 16 residues. The CDR3 loop reads CASSFRLAGIYNEQFF. CDR3 coding DNA: TGTGCCAGCAGTTTTCGGCTAGCGGGAATCTACAATGAGCAGTTCTTC.

V and J are TRBV19 and TRBJ1-3, with D possibly TRBD1 on 6 matching bases. The CDR3 length is 15 residues. Germline CDR1 LNHDA, CDR2 SQIVND (reference sequence). Trimming removed 5 bases at V and 0 bases at J, with 11 bases between. CDR3 nucleotides: TGTGCCAGTAGTCAAGGGGGTTTCTCTGGAAACACCATATATTTT. It specifies CASSQGGFSGNTIYF.

The chain uses TRBV29-1 and TRBJ2-7; D possibly corresponds to TRBD2 (6 bases). The CDR3 is made up of 15 amino acids. V lost 3 bases and J lost 0, with 15 bases in between. CDR1 SQVTM and CDR2 ANQGSEA come from the germline V gene. CDR3 sequence (DNA): TGCAGCGTTGATCAGGTTGAGGGACTCTCCTACGAGCAGTACTTC. It is translated as CSVDQVEGLSYEQYF.

This clone was detected once. V is TRBV23-1 and J is TRBJ2-7; 8 bases are a match to TRBD1. TRBV23-1 is an open reading frame whose function is uncertain. There are 14 residues in the CDR3. The J segment lost 4 bases and the V segment lost 4 bases, leaving 6 bases of the junction unmatched. The CDR3 here is CASSRADRAYEQYF. In nucleotides, the CDR3 is TGCGCCAGCAGTCGTGCGGACAGGGCATACGAGCAGTACTTC.

The chain is built from TRBV7-9 and TRBJ2-7, with 8 bases that match TRBD2. The CDR3 runs to 13 residues. Germline loops: CDR1 SEHNR, CDR2 FQNEAQ (reference sequence). V trimming: 4 bases; J trimming: 3 bases; junction bases outside the gene matches: 2. The CDR3: CASSSLADYEQYF. CDR3 in DNA: TGTGCCAGCAGCTCACTAGCGGACTACGAGCAGTACTTC.

The chain is built from TRBV7-9 and TRBJ2-3; 10 positions match TRBD2. Germline V gene data show CDR1 as SEHNR and CDR2 as FQNEAQ (reference sequence). This CDR3 is built from 18 residues. The J segment lost 6 bases and the V segment lost 1 base, leaving 13 bases of the junction unmatched. Here the CDR3 DNA reads TGTGCCAGCAGCTTAGTCCCTCTAATTACTAGCGGGGCCGATACGCAGTATTTT. Protein sequence: CASSLVPLITSGADTQYF.

The chain combines TRBV23-1 with TRBJ2-7, with D perhaps TRBD1 (6 bases). TRBV23-1 qualifies as an ORF whose function is uncertain. The CDR3 consists of 14 residues. V was cut by 7 bases and J by 4 bases, with 17 bases left in between. The CDR3 coding sequence is TGCGCCAGCACCAACCGGGACAAAGGGTACGAGCAGTACTTC. The encoded protein is CASTNRDKGYEQYF.

This clone came up once. This chain uses TRBV5-6 with TRBJ1-1; D uncertain. The CDR3 covers 13 residues. Per the germline V gene, CDR1 is SGHDT and CDR2 is YYEEEE. V lost 0 bases, J lost 12 bases, and 15 bases lay in between. CDR3 sequence reads: CASSLAGIEGTFF. CDR3 DNA: TGTGCCAGCAGCTTGGCTGGGATTGAGGGAACTTTCTTT.

The chain recombines TRBV14 with TRBJ2-7, with TRBD1 matching 9 bases. The CDR3 length is 13 residues. The V segment lost 5 bases and the J segment 6 bases; nucleotides outside the gene matches: 5. Germline V lookup: CDR1 SGHDN, CDR2 FVKESK. CDR3 nucleotides: TGTGCCAGCAGCTCCGGGACAGGGTTCGAGCAGTACTTC. Amino acids: CASSSGTGFEQYF.

The rearrangement links TRBV7-6 to TRBJ2-2, with D unclear. This CDR3 contains 15 residues. The V and J ends lost 5 bases and 2 bases respectively, with 12 bases between them. Looked up from germline, CDR1 is SGHVS and CDR2 is FNYEAQ. In nucleotides, the CDR3 is TGTGCCAGCAGCCCCGTATTGGGCAACACCGGGGAGCTGTTTTTT. Its translation: CASSPVLGNTGELFF.

This rearrangement joins TRBV9 to TRBJ2-3; D unresolved. The CDR3 spans 15 residues. Trimming removed 0 bases from V and 4 bases from J, with 12 bases in between. Germline lookup yields CDR1 SGDLS and CDR2 YYNGEE. In DNA form, the CDR3 reads TGTGCCAGCAGCGTAGGAGGAGTATGGTCAGATACGCAGTATTTT. Its protein product is CASSVGGVWSDTQYF.

The chain combines TRBV19 with TRBJ2-5; 8 bases agree with TRBD1. The CDR3 consists of 14 residues. CDR1 is LNHDA, CDR2 SQIVND, per germline (reference sequence). With V trimmed by 5 bases and J by 5 bases, 7 bases remained unmatched. This CDR3 reads CASSPGDRWETQYF. The CDR3, as DNA: TGTGCCAGTAGTCCAGGGGACAGGTGGGAGACCCAGTACTTC.

This chain connects TRBV5-6 to TRBJ1-5; D is unresolved. V was trimmed by 4 bases and J by 0 bases, leaving 8 bases between them. The CDR3 length is 14 residues. Looked up from germline, CDR1 is SGHDT and CDR2 is YYEEEE. CDR3 loop: CASSAAVSNQPQHF. The CDR3 region has the DNA TGTGCCAGCAGCGCGGCGGTTAGCAATCAGCCCCAGCATTTT.

In DNA, the CDR3 is TGTGCCAGCAGTGCCGGGGGAGGGTTCTACAATGAGCAGTTCTTC. Amino acids: CASSAGGGFYNEQFF. The rearrangement links TRBV11-2 to TRBJ2-1; 7 bases are a match to TRBD2. With V trimmed by 6 bases and J by 3 bases, 8 bases remained unmatched. The CDR3 is made up of 15 amino acids. Germline V gives CDR1 SGHAT, CDR2 FQNNGV. The full variable domain, in which reference TRBV11-2 and TRBJ2-1 provide the parts outside the CDR3, is EAGVAQSPRYKIIEKRQSVAFWCNPISGHATLYWYQQILGQGPKLLIQFQNNGVVDDSQLPKDRFSAERLKGVDSTLKIQPAKLEDSAVYLCASSAGGGFYNEQFFGPGTRLTVL.

The V gene is TRBV2, the J gene TRBJ2-7, with TRBD1 matching over 10 bases. Germline CDR1 reads SNHLY; CDR2 reads FYNNEI. J was trimmed by 4 bases and V by 6 bases; bases with no gene match: 6. This CDR3 comprises 14 residues. The DNA for the CDR3 is TGTGCCAGCAGAACCGGGACAGGGGAGTACGAGCAGTACTTC. Encoded protein: CASRTGTGEYEQYF.

V and J are TRBV19 and TRBJ1-1; D not certain. The CDR3 is 19 residues long. Trimming took 3 bases from V and 2 from J, leaving 25 bases between them. Germline V gives CDR1 LNHDA, CDR2 SQIVND (reference sequence). CDR3 in amino acids: CASSIFSSVWEPVNTEAFF. In DNA, the CDR3 is TGTGCCAGTAGTATTTTCTCCTCGGTTTGGGAGCCTGTAAACACTGAAGCTTTCTTT.

The chain carries TRBV5-1 and TRBJ2-6; tentatively, D is TRBD1 (5 bases). V was clipped by 0 bases and J by 0 bases, with 13 bases between them. The length of the CDR3 is 18 residues. CDR1 and CDR2 (germline): SGHRS, YFSETQ. The CDR3 here is CASSLAQGRSSGANVLTF. CDR3 bases: TGCGCCAGCAGCTTGGCCCAGGGCAGGAGCTCTGGGGCCAACGTCCTGACTTTC.